This TCR beta chain was found in a study of CD8 T cells in ankylosing spondylitis. Study-wide points: Significant enrichment of disease-linked clones was reported in matched ankylosing spondylitis synovial fluid. A TCR beta motif made of fewer than ten highly homologous variants seemed typical of ankylosing spondylitis blood.

V shed 5 bases, J shed 6 bases, and the junction held 9 bases outside the gene matches. Germline V lookup: CDR1 SNHLY, CDR2 FYNNEI. CDR3 length: 15 residues. This clonotype was detected a few times. The antigen is unknown. TCR beta libraries were made by quantitative 5'-RACE with molecular barcodes. TCRdb re-analysed the 5' RACE reads in MiXCR, keeping a single row per CDR3 protein. Seen here are about 210,000 distinct CDR3 sequences, about 7.3% observed once, and the top ten hold 14%. The V gene is TRBV2, the J gene TRBJ2-2, with 7 bases that match TRBD2. The TCR sequence derives from a male donor with ankylosing spondylitis. The specimen was blood, either unsorted or a sorted T cell fraction (not recorded which). In nucleotides, the CDR3 is TGTGCCAGCAGTCCCGGGACTACGTTCGCCGGGGAGCTGTTTTTT. Translating it yields CASSPGTTFAGELFF.